Reported below is one TCR beta chain. The sample is drawn from a study of T-cell memory formation after mild COVID-19. TCRdb re-called the 5' RACE reads through MiXCR, storing one row per CDR3 protein. The sample lists fewer than 95,000 distinct CDR3 sequences; less than 15% were seen once. The CDR3 extends over 13 amino acids. The V and J ends lost 0 bases and 3 bases respectively, with 6 bases between them. Germline CDR1 is LGHNA and CDR2 is YSLEER. This receptor was identified in a man in his late teens or twenties who had mild COVID-19 (a few samples of this study predate the infection). Cell type and time point are not known. The V and J genes are TRBV4-3 and TRBJ2-7; D may correspond to TRBD1 or TRBD2 (5 bases each). Material: PBMCs or a T cell subset sorted from them (not recorded which). The CDR3 DNA reads as TGCGCCAGCAGCCAAGATGGGGGCTACGAGCAGTACTTC. It yields the protein CASSQDGGYEQYF.